Described below is a single TCR beta chain sequence and its context. These data belong to a study of T cells in Graves' hyperthyroidism and ophthalmopathy. This CDR3 has 15 amino acids. V was pared by 0 bases and J by 6 bases, with 6 bases of the junction left unmatched. CDR1 and CDR2 from the germline V gene are LNHNV and YYDKDF (reference sequence). Authors of the study amplified TCR beta CDR3 regions from RNA transcripts. An initial round of RT-PCR targeting the TCR CDR3 relied on the HTBI primer set. TCRdb recomputed calls from the multiplex PCR reads with MiXCR, one row per CDR3 protein. The sample lists fewer than 650,000 distinct CDR3 sequences; about 14% were seen once. Exclusion of a patient resulted from uncontrolled infection, other autoimmune disease, pregnancy or lactation.

The material sequenced was blood. The receptor was derived from a woman aged 40 to 50 with Graves' hyperthyroidism. The V gene is TRBV15, the J gene TRBJ1-2, with TRBD1 matching 8 bases. The CDR3 is CATSRDGAGGDGYTF. CDR3 bases: TGTGCCACCAGCAGAGATGGGGCAGGGGGCGATGGCTACACCTTC.